The sequence of this TCR beta chain was determined in a study of blood T cell repertoires in COVID-19. Background on the study: The analysed material was cDNA or gDNA that came from T cells, B-cell-depleted T cells, or PBMCs.

Seattle cases were enrolled at active infection and followed longitudinally. Clones were read by immunoSEQ multiplex PCR, and TCRdb kept only the in-frame ones, dropping some. The table records 85,000 to 100,000 clones, 75% to 85% of them present only once. The receptor was isolated from an elderly man with COVID-19, enrolled during active disease. Sequencing was performed on peripheral blood.

The CDR3 DNA is TGTGCCATCAAAGCGGGGTGGTACACTGAAGCTTTCTTT. Its protein product is CAIKAGWYTEAFF. V gene TRBV2 combines with J gene TRBJ1-1, with no clear D. Trimming removed 10 bases from V and 3 bases from J, with 15 bases in between. Germline CDR1 is SNHLY and CDR2 is FYNNEI. CDR3 length equals 13 residues.